This T cell receptor beta chain was sequenced for a study of blood T cell repertoires in COVID-19 (TCRdb year 2020). Notes on the research overall: The collaborator samples originated in the United States, Italy and Spain and spanned the acute and convalescent phases of COVID-19. The material from the prospective study consisted of cDNA or gDNA derived from T cells, B-cell-depleted T cells, or PBMCs. The dataset comprised deeply sampled blood TCRbeta repertoires from subjects exposed to, actively infected with, or recovered from COVID-19. The repertoires were made available in a free public database intended to serve as a resource for research on the immune response to SARS-CoV-2. The samples were drawn from the first 160 participants of the ongoing ImmuneRACE study and from some 1,300 subjects provided by 6 global collaborators. A de-identified subject ID, COVID-19 status, age in years and sex were almost always included in the sample metadata. Where available, HLA class I and class II types were taken from metadata supplied by the sample provider and were not determined by assay-based typing.

Whole blood was collected in K2EDTA tubes by collaborating institutions according to the institutions' own protocols. For TCRbeta analysis, collaborator samples were shipped as frozen whole blood, as isolated PBMCs, or as DNA extracted from either sample type. On the study overall, not on this receptor specifically: The quantity of clinical and demographic metadata differed by source and by participant and was supplied without curation.

TCRbeta CDR3 regions were amplified from genomic DNA using the immunoSEQ Assay, a bias-controlled multiplex PCR. Turning to the authors' computational methods: Within the assay, amplification of reference gene primers was used to estimate how many nucleated cells each sample contained. To quantify the absolute abundance of each unique TCRbeta CDR3 rearrangement, sequence reads were collapsed and filtered. For each sample, productive Simpson clonality was calculated as the square root of Simpson's diversity index across productive rearrangements. TCRdb limited this immuneACCESS table to in-frame rearrangements with V and J called. A share of clones is missing; checked studies link under half to unresolved V genes, and the rest is unexplained. From that table come the V and J calls and clone size; the DNA was used to work out D and trimming. In all, the sample holds 150,000 to 200,000 clones, and around 80% of those were seen once. The ten biggest clones cover roughly 8.6% of the sample.

On this clone: Its binding antigen is unknown. Base quality data are lacking; no much larger clone is found one base away.

Material for sequencing was peripheral blood. The TCR originated in a man aged 55 to 69 with acute or convalescent COVID-19.

This receptor carries the CDR3 CASSRQGAQNTEAFF. The DNA sequence is TGTGCCAGCAGCCGCCAGGGGGCGCAGAACACTGAAGCTTTCTTT. The V gene is TRBV7-2 and the J gene is TRBJ1-1; 8 bases in the junction line up with TRBD1. Trimming takes 5 bases off V and 1 base off J; junction bases not matched to a gene: 6. CDR1 is given as SGHTA and CDR2 as FQGNSA, both from the germline V gene. The CDR3 holds 15 amino acids from the cysteine to the phenylalanine. Only CDR3 DNA remains: 45 bases, in frame from the first base.